The rows below give T cell receptor beta chains drawn from one sample of a study of CD8 T cells in Susac syndrome. One entry per CDR3 protein, called by TCRdb with MiXCR from the immunoSEQ multiplex PCR reads. The top ten clones hold approximately 0.082% of a sample with roughly 150,000 distinct CDR3 sequences, about 91% of them seen once. Sequenced sample: CD4+ T cells from PBMCs. These receptors came from a human donor in good health. The CDR3 runs from the conserved cysteine through the conserved F or W. Each record gives: D gene, clone size, V gene, J gene, CDR3 DNA, CDR3 protein. A D gene is named only where the DNA matches it firmly. For some rows the clone size is stated as once, few or many, or as a class when expanded; others skip it.

>.|.|TRBV20-1|TRBJ2-5
TGCAGTGCCGCTAGAGAGAGGGGGGGAGAGACCCAGTACTTC
CSAARERGGETQYF
>.|.|TRBV3-1|TRBJ2-7
TGTGCCAGCAGCCGACAGTTTTCCTACGAGCAGTACTTC
CASSRQFSYEQYF
>TRBD1|.|TRBV15|TRBJ2-7
TGTGCCACCAGCAGAGATTGGGGACAGGGAGGATCCCACGAGCAGTACTTC
CATSRDWGQGGSHEQYF
>.|.|TRBV6-1|TRBJ1-2
TGTGCCAGCAGTGAAGACCACCGGGGGTATGGCTACACCTTC
CASSEDHRGYGYTF
>.|few|TRBV6-1|TRBJ2-1
TGTGCCAGCAGTGTTCAGAGGGCCCCCAACAATGAGCAGTTCTTC
CASSVQRAPNNEQFF
>.|.|TRBV15|TRBJ2-1
TGTGCCACCAGCAGGAACCCCCAGGGGCCCCAGGTCAATGAGCAGTTCTTC
CATSRNPQGPQVNEQFF
>.|.|TRBV5-6|TRBJ2-1
TGTGCCAGCTCAGTCCCAGGGGGGTCCTACAATGAGCAGTTCTTC
CASSVPGGSYNEQFF
>.|.|TRBV6-2/TRBV6-3|TRBJ1-1
TGTGCCAGCAGTTACTCGATTCCAGAGGGGAGCACTGAAGCTTTCTTT
CASSYSIPEGSTEAFF
>TRBD2|.|TRBV24-1|TRBJ2-2
TGTGCCACCAGTGATTTGTTGCGGGAGGGATACACCGGGGAGCTGTTTTTT
CATSDLLREGYTGELFF
>.|.|TRBV20-1|TRBJ1-5
TGCAGTGCTAGACGGCAGGGTAATCAGCCCCAGCATTTT
CSARRQGNQPQHF
>TRBD1|.|TRBV6-1|TRBJ1-1
TGTGCCAGCAGTGAACACACGAATTCAGGGGGCAATACTGAAGCTTTCTTT
CASSEHTNSGGNTEAFF
>.|.|TRBV28|TRBJ1-4
TGTGCCAGCCAAGGGGGTCTCGGCTCGACTAATGAAAAACTGTTTTTT
CASQGGLGSTNEKLFF
>.|.|TRBV29-1|TRBJ1-2
TGCAGCGTTGAGACAGACGGCTACACCTTC
CSVETDGYTF
>.|once|TRBV27|TRBJ1-6
TGTGCCAGCAAGCTTTGGGGGACACAAGATTCACCCCTCCACTTT
CASKLWGTQDSPLHF
>.|.|TRBV28|TRBJ2-7
TGTGCCAGCAGTTTCGGCGGGACGACTTCCTACGAGCAGTACTTC
CASSFGGTTSYEQYF
>.|once|TRBV25-1|TRBJ2-7
TGTGCCAGCAGTGCCCGGAGCCACTCCTACGAGCAGTACTTC
CASSARSHSYEQYF
>.|.|TRBV6-5|TRBJ1-2
TGTGCCAGCAGTTACTTACAAGGGGACCTCCTCTACACCTTC
CASSYLQGDLLYTF
>.|.|TRBV19|TRBJ1-5
TGTGCCAGTAGTGAACAAGCTAGCAATCAGCCCCAGCATTTT
CASSEQASNQPQHF
>.|.|TRBV30|TRBJ1-5
TGTGCCTGGAGTGGGGGCTTTGATCAGCCCCAGCATTTT
CAWSGGFDQPQHF
>.|once|TRBV7-9|TRBJ1-1
TGTGCCAGCAGCTTAATGGATGGGGTCAGTGAAGCTTTCTTT
CASSLMDGVSEAFF
>TRBD2|.|TRBV6-6|TRBJ2-2
TGTGCCAGCAGTTACGGCGGGAGGGCAGGCACCGGGGAGCTGTTTTTT
CASSYGGRAGTGELFF
>TRBD1|.|TRBV18|TRBJ1-1
TGTGCCAGCTCGCTACAGGGGGCAGTTGAAGCTTTCTTT
CASSLQGAVEAFF
>TRBD2|.|TRBV11-2|TRBJ2-3
TGTGCCAGCAGCCCCCCGACTAGCGGGAGTACAGATACGCAGTATTTT
CASSPPTSGSTDTQYF
>.|.|TRBV6-2/TRBV6-3|TRBJ1-5
TGTGCCAGCAGTTACTCGTGGGGGAGCTTCAATCAGCCCCAGCATTTT
CASSYSWGSFNQPQHF
>TRBD2|once|TRBV20-1|TRBJ2-2
TGCAGTGCTAGAGATAGGGCACTAGCGGGAGGTGGGGCCGGGGAGCTGTTTTTT
CSARDRALAGGGAGELFF
>.|.|TRBV2|TRBJ2-5
TGTGCCAGCCGGACAGCCCAAGAGACCCAGTACTTC
CASRTAQETQYF